This T cell receptor beta chain was recovered during a study of T-cell reconstitution after alpha-beta-depleted transplantation in children. V was clipped by 0 bases and J by 0 bases, with 8 bases between them. This CDR3 is built from 15 residues. Germline V gene sequence: CDR1 LGHNA, CDR2 YNFKEQ. Unique molecular identifiers were used to barcode this TCRbeta library. TCRdb processed the PCR reads anew with MiXCR; each CDR3 protein has one entry. Found here are hundreds of thousands of distinct CDR3 sequences, roughly 13% of them singletons; the top ten hold around 4.5%. This TCR was sampled from a human donor who donated a stem cell graft to a child with Fanconi anemia. The V call is TRBV4-2, the J call TRBJ1-1; maybe TRBD1 (5 bases). Source: PBMCs, taken from the stem cell graft. The CDR3 sequence: CASSQDPGLNTEAFF. CDR3 nucleotides: TGTGCCAGCAGCCAAGACCCAGGGTTGAACACTGAAGCTTTCTTT.